This passage covers 22 T cell receptor beta chains from one sample sequenced in a study of T cells in Graves' hyperthyroidism and ophthalmopathy. Amplification targeted TCR beta CDR3 regions from RNA transcripts. The HTBI primer set served for first-round RT-PCR of the TCR CDR3. Each CDR3 protein gets one entry after TCRdb re-called the multiplex PCR reads with MiXCR. The table includes approximately 360,000 distinct CDR3 sequences, less than 20% detected once. Material: blood. These receptors originate from a woman aged 18 to 35 with Graves' hyperthyroidism that later progressed to Graves' ophthalmopathy.

Regarding this clonotype: This CDR3 is missing its conserved last phenylalanine or tryptophan, likely due to a read error. The chain has TRBV29-1 and TRBJ2-3; TRBD2 matches at 11 bases. Per the germline V gene, CDR1 is SQVTM and CDR2 is ANQGSEA. This CDR3 contains 17 residues. Trimming removed 7 bases from V and 4 bases from J; junction bases left unmatched: 16. CDR3 nucleotides: TGCAGCGCGACCCCGGAATTTAGCGGGAGGGCCTCAGATACGCAGTATTCT. As protein: CSATPEFSGRASDTQYS.

V and J are TRBV6-1 and TRBJ2-3, with D tentatively TRBD2 (5 bases). The length of the CDR3 is 13 residues. The germline V and J ends were trimmed by 8 bases and 1 base, with 10 bases remaining between them. Germline V gene lookup returns CDR1 MNHNS and CDR2 SASEGT. CDR3 in amino acids: CASGLGGTDTQYF. CDR3 bases: TGTGCCAGCGGATTGGGAGGCACAGATACGCAGTATTTT.

This clonotype was found many times. The rearrangement joins TRBV20-1 to TRBJ2-7, with 13 positions matching TRBD2. Unmatched junction bases numbered 11, after V lost 6 bases and J lost 3 bases. CDR3 length equals 16 residues. The V gene's germline CDR1 is DFQATT and CDR2 SNEGSKA (reference sequence). DNA of the CDR3: TGCAGTGCCCCACCCGGGACTAGCGGGAAAAACTACGAGCAGTACTTC. Protein product: CSAPPGTSGKNYEQYF.

This chain connects TRBV5-4 to TRBJ1-2; 8 bases agree with TRBD1. There are 17 residues in the CDR3. J was trimmed by 6 bases and V by 3 bases; bases with no gene match: 16. Germline CDR1 reads SGHNT; CDR2 reads YYREEE (reference sequence). CDR3 loop: CASSSHIFGQGENGYTF. Here the CDR3 DNA reads TGTGCCAGCAGCTCCCATATATTCGGACAGGGAGAGAATGGCTACACCTTC.

The V and J genes are TRBV28 and TRBJ2-5, with 11 positions matching TRBD1. Germline CDR1 reads MDHEN; CDR2 reads SYDVKM. The length of the CDR3 is 13 residues. Trimming at V came to 9 bases and at J to 5 bases, leaving 5 bases not matched to a gene. The CDR3 loop reads CASSGQGAETQYF. For the CDR3, the DNA is TGTGCCAGTAGTGGACAGGGGGCTGAGACCCAGTACTTC.

This clonotype was seen at least ten times. The V and J genes are TRBV20-1 and TRBJ2-2; 8 bases align to TRBD1. CDR3 size: 16 residues. Per the germline V gene, CDR1 is DFQATT and CDR2 is SNEGSKA (reference sequence). Germline trimming cut 3 bases from V and 5 bases from J; bases unmatched to any gene: 11. The CDR3 DNA reads as TGCAGTGCTAGCAGTGGACAGGGCGGATCGACCGGGGAGCTGTTTTTT. Translation: CSASSGQGGSTGELFF.

The sample holds a few counts of this clonotype. This chain uses TRBV3-1 with TRBJ2-2; 10 bases match TRBD2. Germline CDR1 and CDR2: LGHDT and YNNKEL (reference sequence). The CDR3 has 18 amino acids. V gave up 3 bases and J gave up 0 bases; unmatched junction bases: 7. CDR3 sequence reads: CASSHSLLAGANTGELFF. Written as DNA, the CDR3 is TGTGCCAGCAGCCACTCTCTTCTAGCGGGAGCGAACACCGGGGAGCTGTTTTTT.

The table lists this clonotype with many counts. The chain joins TRBV28 to TRBJ2-3, with 7 bases identical to TRBD2. This CDR3 is built from 19 residues. Germline V gives CDR1 MDHEN, CDR2 SYDVKM. Trimming cost V 4 bases and J 1 base; bases outside gene matches: 17. The CDR3 DNA reads TGTGCCAGCAGTTCGTTTCAAGGCTGGGCGGGAGAGGGCACAGATACGCAGTATTTT. It codes for CASSSFQGWAGEGTDTQYF.

This clonotype was seen a handful of times. The V and J genes are TRBV9 and TRBJ2-1, with 8 bases that match TRBD2. CDR3 length equals 16 residues. V gave up 0 bases and J gave up 12 bases; unmatched junction bases: 14. CDR1 is SGDLS, CDR2 YYNGEE, per germline. CDR3: CASSVAVGRGGWGQFF. CDR3 sequence (DNA): TGTGCCAGCAGCGTAGCTGTTGGGCGCGGGGGGTGGGGGCAGTTCTTC.

In this sample, this clonotype turned up many times. The V and J genes are TRBV28 and TRBJ1-2; D gene unclear. Germline lookup yields CDR1 MDHEN and CDR2 SYDVKM. V dropped 5 bases and J dropped 4 bases, with 11 bases sitting between them. The CDR3 runs to 13 residues. In DNA form, the CDR3 reads TGTGCCAGCAGTCCTGAGGACCGCTATGGCTACACCTTC. Its translation is CASSPEDRYGYTF.

Ten or more counts support this clonotype. J is TRBJ1-4 and V is TRBV28; D possibly corresponds to TRBD1 (6 bases). The CDR3 has 16 amino acids. The germline V and J ends were trimmed by 6 bases and 6 bases, with 20 bases remaining between them. Germline CDR1 and CDR2: MDHEN and SYDVKM. CDR3 coding DNA: TGTGCCAGCAGCCCCGAAATGGGAGGGGGTTATGAAAAACTGTTTTTT. Translating it yields CASSPEMGGGYEKLFF.

Concerning this clonotype itself: At one end the junction does not follow the germline gene, possibly because of a read error. The chain carries TRBV20-1 and TRBJ1-6; D unclear. Germline V lookup: CDR1 DFQATT, CDR2 SNEGSKA (reference sequence). CDR3 length: 15 residues. CDR3 sequence (DNA): TGCAGTGCTGGAGAGGGAGGGTCTGGGAATTCACCCCTCCACTTT. This sequence encodes CSAGEGGSGNSPLHF.

This clonotype was observed at least ten times. The V gene is TRBV3-1, the J gene TRBJ2-7; 10 bases are shared with TRBD2. The CDR3 runs to 15 residues. CDR1 LGHDT and CDR2 YNNKEL come from the germline V gene (reference sequence). Germline trimming cut 1 base from V and 5 bases from J; bases unmatched to any gene: 5. CDR3 DNA sequence: TGTGCCAGCAGCCAAGGGGCTAGCGGGAGTGACGAGCAGTACTTC. Translation gives CASSQGASGSDEQYF.

The table lists this clonotype with a few counts. The chain carries TRBV4-2 and TRBJ2-3; 8 nucleotides agree with TRBD2. V shed 4 bases and J 3 bases; nucleotides not matched to a gene: 9. The CDR3 has 16 amino acids. Germline V CDR1 and CDR2: LGHNA, YNFKEQ. CDR3 nucleotides: TGTGCCAGCAGCCGCGGAGCGGGAGAGGGGACAGATACGCAGTATTTT. Translation: CASSRGAGEGTDTQYF.

This clonotype was counted at least ten times. This chain joins TRBV28 and TRBJ1-1, with unresolved D. This CDR3 has 16 residues. V was cut by 3 bases and J by 0 bases, with 14 bases left in between. The germline CDR1 and CDR2 sequences are MDHEN and SYDVKM. This CDR3 reads CASSFTPDPMNTEAFF. The CDR3 nucleotides read TGTGCCAGCAGTTTTACCCCCGATCCCATGAACACTGAAGCTTTCTTT. The variable domain in full, completed from reference TRBV28 and TRBJ1-1, reads DVKVTQSSRYLVKRTGEKVFLECVQDMDHENMFWYRQDPGLGLRLIYFSYDVKMKEKGDIPEGYSVSREKKERFSLILESASTNQTSMYLCASSFTPDPMNTEAFFGQGTRLTVV.

This clonotype was observed a few times. This chain joins TRBV27 and TRBJ2-1, with no clear D. With 4 bases removed from V and 2 bases from J, the gap between germline ends came to 6 bases. Germline V gene lookup returns CDR1 MNHEY and CDR2 SMNVEV (reference sequence). This CDR3 spans 13 amino acids. The CDR3 region is CASSSPAYNEQFF. CDR3 bases: TGTGCCAGCAGTTCCCCAGCCTACAATGAGCAGTTCTTC.

This rearrangement joins TRBV19 to TRBJ1-4; D is perhaps TRBD1 (6 bases). The CDR3 extends over 15 amino acids. Germline loops: CDR1 LNHDA, CDR2 SQIVND (reference sequence). V gave up 1 base and J gave up 11 bases, with 17 bases separating them. CDR3 DNA sequence: TGTGCCAGTAGTATAGGAGGGGGACACGTGCGGAAACTGTTTTTT. It specifies CASSIGGGHVRKLFF. The whole variable domain, remainder taken from reference TRBV19 and TRBJ1-4, is DGGITQSPKYLFRKEGQNVTLSCEQNLNHDAMYWYRQDPGQGLRLIYYSQIVNDFQKGDIAEGYSVSREKKESFPLTVTSAQKNPTAFYLCASSIGGGHVRKLFFGSGTQLSVL.

The V and J genes are TRBV18 and TRBJ2-3; TRBD1 matches 9 bases. Germline lookup yields CDR1 KGHSH and CDR2 LQKENI. This CDR3 is built from 16 residues. V was clipped by 5 bases and J by 6 bases; unmatched bases: 12. The CDR3 DNA follows: TGTGCCAGCTCATCACTGAACAGGGGGCGCGGGGATACGCAGTATTTT. It translates to CASSSLNRGRGDTQYF.

This chain links TRBV24-1 with TRBJ2-3, with D possibly called TRBD1 or TRBD2 (5 bases each). Trimming took off 3 bases at V and 2 bases at J, with 8 bases between the two ends. The CDR3 runs 14 residues. Germline V lookup: CDR1 KGHDR, CDR2 SFDVKD. Here the CDR3 DNA reads TGTGCCACCAGTGATCGGGACCTCACAGATACGCAGTATTTT. Amino acid sequence: CATSDRDLTDTQYF.

This clonotype was detected ten times or more. This sequence joins TRBV28 and TRBJ1-6, with 7 bases lining up with TRBD1. CDR3 length: 15 residues. Germline trimming cut 4 bases from V and 11 bases from J; bases unmatched to any gene: 11. The germline CDR1 and CDR2 sequences are MDHEN and SYDVKM. Here the CDR3 DNA reads TGTGCCAGCAGTTCGGGACAGCCCCGCCCGGCACCCCTCCACTTT. Residues: CASSSGQPRPAPLHF.

This clonotype was detected many times. V gene TRBV12-3 or TRBV12-4 combines with J gene TRBJ1-2, with TRBD1 identical over 7 bases. The junction had 11 bases not matched to a gene; V was cut back by 5 bases and J by 5 bases. The CDR3 consists of 15 residues. The CDR3 DNA is TGTGCCAGCAGTCTATCTCAGGGGGTAATTTATGGCTACACCTTC. It encodes CASSLSQGVIYGYTF.

This chain joins TRBV3-1 and TRBJ2-3, with D possibly TRBD2 on 5 matching bases. V lost 1 base and J 1 base, leaving 9 bases between the germline ends. This CDR3 region has 15 residues. Germline CDR1 reads LGHDT; CDR2 reads YNNKEL (reference sequence). CDR3 in DNA: TGTGCCAGCAGCCAAGGGGAGATAGGCACAGATACGCAGTATTTT. Translating it yields CASSQGEIGTDTQYF.